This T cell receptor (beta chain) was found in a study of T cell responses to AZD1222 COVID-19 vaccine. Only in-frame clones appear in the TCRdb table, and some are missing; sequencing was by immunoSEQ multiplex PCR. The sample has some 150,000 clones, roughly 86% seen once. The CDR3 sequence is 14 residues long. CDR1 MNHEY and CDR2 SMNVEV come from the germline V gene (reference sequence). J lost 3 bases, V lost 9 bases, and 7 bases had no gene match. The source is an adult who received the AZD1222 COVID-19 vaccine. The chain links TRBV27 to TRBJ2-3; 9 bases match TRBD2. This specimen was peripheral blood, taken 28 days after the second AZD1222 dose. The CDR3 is CARLAGVGTDTQYF. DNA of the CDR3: TGTGCCAGATTAGCGGGAGTTGGAACAGATACGCAGTATTTT.